The 17 T cell receptor beta chains presented below share a single source sample, sequenced in a study of T cell changes during pregnancy in multiple sclerosis. Data came from immunoSEQ multiplex PCR; TCRdb stores just in-frame clones and leaves some out. Of approximately 100,000 clones in the sample, almost 95% were seen once. This material consisted of peripheral blood, taken in the third trimester of pregnancy. The receptor source for this set is a female donor with multiple sclerosis, enrolled in a pregnancy study.

Only a few counts were recorded for this clone. V gene TRBV19 combines with J gene TRBJ2-7; D perhaps matches TRBD1 (6 bases). Germline-derived CDR1 and CDR2 are LNHDA and SQIVND (reference sequence). V was cut by 1 base and J by 7 bases, with 17 bases left in between. The CDR3 consists of 15 residues. The CDR3 spells CASSIGQAGRWEQYF. CDR3 DNA sequence: TGTGCCAGTAGTATAGGACAGGCTGGTAGGTGGGAGCAGTACTTC.

The V call is TRBV11-2, the J call TRBJ2-1; no firm D call. This CDR3 comprises 15 residues. The V end was cut by 5 bases, the J end by 0 bases, with 11 bases between. Germline V gene sequence: CDR1 SGHAT, CDR2 FQNNGV. The CDR3 region is CASSLVRGSYNEQFF. CDR3 coding DNA: TGTGCCAGCAGCCTCGTGCGCGGCTCCTACAATGAGCAGTTCTTC.

The rearrangement uses TRBV7-8 and TRBJ2-7; 8 nucleotides line up with TRBD1. Unmatched junction bases numbered 10, after V lost 5 bases and J lost 4 bases. Germline values: CDR1 SGHVS, CDR2 FQNEAQ. The CDR3 runs to 15 residues. The DNA of the CDR3 is TGTGCCAGCAGCCAAGAACAGGGGGTCTTTTACGAGCAGTACTTC. Translated: CASSQEQGVFYEQYF. Drawing the rest from reference TRBV7-8 and TRBJ2-7, the complete variable domain is GAGVSQSPRYKVAKRGQDVALRCDPISGHVSLFWYQQALGQGPEFLTYFQNEAQLDKSGLPSDRFFAERPEGSVSTLKIQRTQQEDSAVYLCASSQEQGVFYEQYFGPGTRLTVT.

This chain connects TRBV7-8 to TRBJ2-7; TRBD2 agrees at 11 bases. CDR3 length: 15 amino acids. The junction had 6 bases not matched to a gene; V was cut back by 5 bases and J by 3 bases. Germline CDR1 and CDR2: SGHVS and FQNEAQ. The CDR3 spells CASSPTSGRLYEQYF. The DNA for the CDR3 is TGTGCCAGCAGCCCTACTAGCGGGAGACTCTACGAGCAGTACTTC.

This clone was detected once. The chain uses TRBV27 and TRBJ2-7; maybe TRBD1 (7 bases). Germline CDR1 and CDR2: MNHEY and SMNVEV (reference sequence). The CDR3 contains 13 residues. V lost 6 bases, J lost 3 bases, and 12 bases lay in between. This CDR3 is CASSLQGGYEQYF. The CDR3 region has the DNA TGTGCCAGCAGCCTGCAGGGGGGCTACGAGCAGTACTTC.

The CDR3 region has the DNA TGTGCCATCAGTGAGTCCCGGACAGCGAACACTGAAGCTTTCTTT. As protein: CAISESRTANTEAFF. V is TRBV10-3 and J is TRBJ1-1; D may be TRBD1 (6 bases). This CDR3 is built from 15 residues. V dropped 0 bases and J dropped 1 base, with 9 bases sitting between them. Germline loops: CDR1 ENHRY, CDR2 SYGVKD.

The V call is TRBV27, the J call TRBJ1-2, with TRBD1 matching 8 bases. From germline, CDR1 is MNHEY and CDR2 SMNVEV (reference sequence). The V segment lost 3 bases and the J segment 2 bases; nucleotides outside the gene matches: 2. This CDR3 region has 14 residues. CDR3 in amino acids: CASSFRQGNYGYTF. As DNA, the CDR3 is TGTGCCAGCAGTTTTCGACAGGGGAACTATGGCTACACCTTC.

Here the CDR3 reads CASSLKTGGYGYTF. CDR3 in DNA: TGTGCCAGCAGTTTAAAGACAGGGGGCTATGGCTACACCTTC. The rearrangement joins TRBV27 to TRBJ1-2; 9 bases map to TRBD1. The CDR3 is 14 residues long. In germline, CDR1 is MNHEY, CDR2 SMNVEV (reference sequence). With 2 bases clipped from V and 4 bases from J, the junction kept 2 bases outside the gene matches.

The rearrangement uses TRBV27 and TRBJ2-1; possibly TRBD1 for D (6 bases). In germline, CDR1 is MNHEY, CDR2 SMNVEV (reference sequence). Trimming stripped 3 bases from V and 2 bases from J, with 11 bases between. CDR3 length: 15 residues. CDR3 loop: CASSLTGNAYNEQFF. CDR3 nucleotides: TGTGCCAGCAGTTTGACAGGTAATGCCTACAATGAGCAGTTCTTC.

V gene TRBV25-1 combines with J gene TRBJ2-6; D possibly corresponds to TRBD1 (5 bases). Germline V gene data show CDR1 as MGHDK and CDR2 as SYGVNS. The ends were cut back, 6 bases at V and 0 bases at J, with 15 bases in the middle. The CDR3 totals 17 residues. The CDR3 DNA reads as TGTGCCAGCAGGGGCAGTAGGGGCCTCTCTGGGGCCAACGTCCTGACTTTC. As protein: CASRGSRGLSGANVLTF.

This chain links TRBV7-8 with TRBJ2-5, with 7 bases aligning to TRBD2. Trimming removed 5 bases from V and 4 bases from J; junction bases left unmatched: 7. Germline CDR1 SGHVS, CDR2 FQNEAQ. The CDR3 consists of 14 residues. CDR3 in amino acids: CASSRTRYLETQYF. The DNA of the CDR3 is TGTGCCAGCAGCCGGACTAGGTATTTAGAGACCCAGTACTTC. The full variable domain, with the rest looked up from reference TRBV7-8 and TRBJ2-5, is GAGVSQSPRYKVAKRGQDVALRCDPISGHVSLFWYQQALGQGPEFLTYFQNEAQLDKSGLPSDRFFAERPEGSVSTLKIQRTQQEDSAVYLCASSRTRYLETQYFGPGTRLLVL.

The chain employs TRBV4-2 and TRBJ2-7; D possibly corresponds to TRBD2 (6 bases). This CDR3 contains 16 residues. Germline V gene data show CDR1 as LGHNA and CDR2 as YNFKEQ. Trimming took 0 bases from V and 3 from J, leaving 15 bases between them. The CDR3 loop reads CASSQDMASGYYEQYF. CDR3 coding DNA: TGTGCCAGCAGCCAAGATATGGCCAGCGGGTACTACGAGCAGTACTTC.

This clone was seen only once. The chain recombines TRBV10-3 with TRBJ2-1; D might be TRBD2 (6 bases). Germline CDR1 ENHRY, CDR2 SYGVKD. V gave up 4 bases and J gave up 6 bases, with 10 bases separating them. CDR3 length equals 13 residues. CDR3 in amino acids: CAISAETSNEQFF. In DNA, the CDR3 is TGTGCCATCAGTGCCGAGACTAGCAATGAGCAGTTCTTC.

The chain employs TRBV28 and TRBJ1-1; a possible D gene is TRBD1 (6 bases). V dropped 6 bases and J dropped 8 bases, with 13 bases sitting between them. The CDR3 runs to 12 residues. Per germline, CDR1 MDHEN and CDR2 SYDVKM. The CDR3 DNA reads as TGTGCCAGCAGCCCCCGGACAGTAGAAGCTTTCTTT. Its translation is CASSPRTVEAFF.

The chain recombines TRBV19 with TRBJ1-5, with D perhaps TRBD1 (6 bases). Trimming left V 6 bases short and J 6 bases short, with 15 bases between. This CDR3 region has 14 residues. In germline, CDR1 is LNHDA, CDR2 SQIVND (reference sequence). DNA for the CDR3: TGTGCCAGTAGCGCCGGACAGACCCCTCAGCCCCAGCATTTT. As protein: CASSAGQTPQPQHF.

Only one count was recorded for this clone. The chain is built from TRBV5-1 and TRBJ2-2; 8 nucleotides line up with TRBD2. Per the germline V gene, CDR1 is SGHRS and CDR2 is YFSETQ. Trimming took 4 bases from V and 5 from J; bases not matched to a gene: 7. CDR3 length: 15 amino acids. Here the CDR3 reads CASSQGLVETGELFF. CDR3 DNA sequence: TGCGCCAGCAGCCAGGGACTAGTAGAAACCGGGGAGCTGTTTTTT.

V and J are TRBV2 and TRBJ1-2; TRBD1 is a possible D gene (6 bases). Trimming shortened V by 7 bases and J by 3 bases, and 18 bases separated the two germline ends. The CDR3 extends over 15 amino acids. Germline assignment: CDR1 SNHLY and CDR2 FYNNEI. The CDR3 sequence is CASTMLPRGDYGYTF. As DNA, the CDR3 is TGTGCCAGCACGATGCTTCCCAGGGGTGACTATGGCTACACCTTC.